Following are 30 T cell receptor beta chains from one sample sequenced in a study of CD8 T cells in Susac syndrome. Random-hexamer reverse transcription was applied to roughly 0.45 to 1 ug RNA. TCRdb re-called the immunoSEQ multiplex PCR reads through MiXCR, storing one row per CDR3 protein. The sample yields 250,000 to 300,000 distinct CDR3 sequences, approximately 85% seen once. Source material: CD8+ T cells from PBMCs. Receptors were obtained from a human donor with multiple sclerosis.

The chain uses TRBV5-1 and TRBJ2-5; TRBD1 matches 10 bases. V was clipped by 4 bases and J by 3 bases; unmatched bases: 6. Looked up from germline, CDR1 is SGHRS and CDR2 is YFSETQ. The CDR3 covers 15 residues. The CDR3 region has the DNA TGCGCCAGCAGCCGACCTGGGACAGGGGAAGAGACCCAGTACTTC. This encodes CASSRPGTGEETQYF.

The chain links TRBV10-3 to TRBJ2-1; no clear D gene. The CDR3 length is 15 residues. Trimming stripped 2 bases from V and 9 bases from J, with 17 bases between. CDR1 is ENHRY and CDR2 is SYGVKD in the germline V gene. CDR3 amino acids: CAISEGLVLGSEQFF. In DNA, the CDR3 is TGTGCCATCAGTGAGGGGTTGGTCCTGGGCAGTGAGCAGTTCTTC.

The chain joins TRBV7-9 to TRBJ2-7; no firm D call. The CDR3 length is 12 residues. With 5 bases removed from V and 5 bases from J, the gap between germline ends came to 10 bases. The germline CDR1 and CDR2 sequences are SEHNR and FQNEAQ (reference sequence). DNA of the CDR3: TGTGCCAGCAGCCCTAGTTGGGACGAGCAGTACTTC. This translates into CASSPSWDEQYF.

Here the CDR3 DNA reads TGTGCCAGCCTCCTCAGCGGAAATGAAAAACTGTTTTTT. Translating gives CASLLSGNEKLFF. The V and J genes are TRBV12-3 or TRBV12-4 and TRBJ1-4; D gene ambiguous. The germline V and J ends were trimmed by 8 bases and 5 bases, with 12 bases remaining between them. CDR3 length: 13 residues.

V and J are TRBV6-2 or TRBV6-3 and TRBJ2-7, with TRBD1 identical over 11 bases. After removal of 5 bases from V and 5 bases from J, the junction contained 17 bases not matched to a gene. CDR1 and CDR2 from the germline V gene are MNHEY and SVGEGT. CDR3 length equals 18 residues. The CDR3 spells CASSTRDRGFLSGNEQYF. CDR3 bases: TGTGCCAGCAGTACCCGGGACAGGGGGTTCCTGTCTGGAAACGAGCAGTACTTC.

This chain connects TRBV27 to TRBJ2-7; TRBD2 matches at 10 bases. Germline V gene lookup returns CDR1 MNHEY and CDR2 SMNVEV (reference sequence). J lost 2 bases, V lost 6 bases, and 16 bases had no gene match. This CDR3 spans 18 amino acids. CDR3 nucleotides: TGTGCCAGCAGCAGCAGCGGTCTAGCGGGGGCCCCCACCTACGAGCAGTACTTC. Protein product: CASSSSGLAGAPTYEQYF.

The chain employs TRBV27 and TRBJ2-1; D call uncertain. The CDR3 runs 16 residues. The germline CDR1 and CDR2 sequences are MNHEY and SMNVEV (reference sequence). V was pared by 6 bases and J by 0 bases, with 15 bases between. For the CDR3, the DNA is TGTGCCAGCAGGAAAACAACTTCAGGCTCCTACAATGAGCAGTTCTTC. Protein sequence: CASRKTTSGSYNEQFF.

The rearrangement links TRBV28 to TRBJ2-7; no firm D call. Germline V gene data show CDR1 as MDHEN and CDR2 as SYDVKM. This CDR3 is 15 amino acids long. V was cut by 2 bases and J by 2 bases, with 13 bases left in between. CDR3 residues: CASSLRLKWPYEQYF. The DNA for the CDR3 is TGTGCCAGCAGTTTAAGACTCAAATGGCCCTACGAGCAGTACTTC.

The gene calls are TRBV27 and TRBJ2-3, with 14 bases matching TRBD2. The germline V gene has CDR1 MNHEY and CDR2 SMNVEV (reference sequence). The CDR3 is made up of 17 amino acids. V dropped 5 bases and J dropped 5; count of bases not matched to a gene: 9. CDR3 sequence reads: CASSPPTSGRVGDTQYF. For the CDR3, the DNA is TGTGCCAGCAGTCCTCCGACTAGCGGGAGGGTGGGAGATACGCAGTATTTT.

The chain has TRBV27 and TRBJ2-7; TRBD2 is a possible D gene (5 bases). Germline-derived CDR1 and CDR2 are MNHEY and SMNVEV (reference sequence). This CDR3 is 14 amino acids long. With 2 bases removed from V and 5 bases from J, the gap between germline ends came to 13 bases. The DNA for the CDR3 is TGTGCCAGCAGTTTAACCGGGATCACCCACGAGCAGTACTTC. It codes for CASSLTGITHEQYF.

The J gene is TRBJ1-1, the V gene TRBV6-1; no clear D. The CDR3 runs to 12 residues. The germline V gene has CDR1 MNHNS and CDR2 SASEGT. Trimming removed 5 bases from V and 0 bases from J, with 4 bases in between. DNA for the CDR3: TGTGCCAGCAGTTGGGTGAACACTGAAGCTTTCTTT. Encoded protein: CASSWVNTEAFF.

The J gene is TRBJ1-1, the V gene TRBV6-1; TRBD1 is a possible D gene (5 bases). V lost 1 base to trimming and J lost 0 bases, with 9 bases between them. The CDR3 covers 15 residues. In germline, CDR1 is MNHNS, CDR2 SASEGT. The CDR3 coding sequence is TGTGCCAGCAGTGAAGTACGAGGGGTGAACACTGAAGCTTTCTTT. Its protein product is CASSEVRGVNTEAFF.

The J gene is TRBJ2-1, the V gene TRBV7-9; D may be TRBD2 (5 bases). Looked up from germline, CDR1 is SEHNR and CDR2 is FQNEAQ (reference sequence). With 0 bases removed from V and 5 bases from J, the gap between germline ends came to 11 bases. The CDR3 is 15 residues long. CDR3 amino acids: CASSLAPTRDNEQFF. DNA of the CDR3: TGTGCCAGCAGCTTAGCGCCCACTAGGGACAATGAGCAGTTCTTC.

The V call is TRBV28, the J call TRBJ2-7; D not resolved. V shed 4 bases and J shed 3 bases, with 13 bases lying between them. The CDR3 length is 14 residues. CDR1 and CDR2 (germline): MDHEN, SYDVKM. CDR3 DNA sequence: TGTGCCAGCAGTTCTCCCCAGGTGATCTACGAGCAGTACTTC. As protein: CASSSPQVIYEQYF.

This clonotype was counted once. The chain uses TRBV9 and TRBJ2-1; 7 nucleotides match TRBD1. Trimming cost V 6 bases and J 5 bases; bases outside gene matches: 11. CDR3 length: 15 amino acids. The germline gives CDR1 SGDLS, CDR2 YYNGEE. The CDR3 region has the DNA TGTGCCAGCACCCCCGCCGGGACAGCCCACAATGAGCAGTTCTTC. Translating it yields CASTPAGTAHNEQFF.

This clonotype occurred once. In DNA, the CDR3 is TGTGCCAGCTCTCTGAGGTCTATGGGGGGCACCTACGAGCAGTACTTC. Its protein product is CASSLRSMGGTYEQYF. The V call is TRBV19, the J call TRBJ2-7; D might be TRBD1 or TRBD2, each matching 6 bases. Trimming took off 9 bases at V and 2 bases at J, with 23 bases between the two ends. Germline-derived CDR1 and CDR2 are LNHDA and SQIVND (reference sequence). This CDR3 spans 16 amino acids. Looking up the rest from reference TRBV19 and TRBJ2-7 gives the full variable domain: DGGITQSPKYLFRKEGQNVTLSCEQNLNHDAMYWYRQDPGQGLRLIYYSQIVNDFQKGDIAEGYSVSREKKESFPLTVTSAQKNPTAFYLCASSLRSMGGTYEQYFGPGTRLTVT.

This clonotype showed up just a few times. The CDR3 here is CASSQGVSYNEQFF. CDR3 bases: TGTGCCAGCAGCCAAGGGGTTTCCTACAATGAGCAGTTCTTC. The chain couples TRBV3-1 to TRBJ2-1; no clear D. This CDR3 contains 14 residues. From germline, CDR1 is LGHDT and CDR2 YNNKEL (reference sequence). The V gene lost 1 base and the J gene lost 1 base, with 5 bases spanning the gap.

The rearrangement joins TRBV27 to TRBJ1-3; D is perhaps TRBD1 (5 bases). V was trimmed by 4 bases and J by 1 base, leaving 17 bases between them. In germline, CDR1 is MNHEY, CDR2 SMNVEV (reference sequence). This CDR3 has 17 amino acids. CDR3 sequence (DNA): TGTGCCAGCAGTTCCACGACAGATTGGGGGTCTGGAAACACCATATATTTT. Translation: CASSSTTDWGSGNTIYF.

For the CDR3, the DNA is TGCGCCAGCACTGAGGGCTTCTACAATGAGCAGTTCTTC. It translates to CASTEGFYNEQFF. The rearrangement joins TRBV5-1 to TRBJ2-1, with D possibly TRBD2 on 5 matching bases. Germline V gives CDR1 SGHRS, CDR2 YFSETQ. The CDR3 is 13 residues long. The V end lost 6 bases, the J end lost 3 bases, and 10 bases lay between the germline ends.

The chain has TRBV20-1 and TRBJ2-4; D remains ambiguous. Between the trimmed V and J ends, which lost 4 bases and 0 bases, there was a span of 13 bases. The CDR3 covers 15 residues. CDR1 is DFQATT, CDR2 SNEGSKA, per germline (reference sequence). CDR3 sequence: CSATLDGLAKNIQYF. CDR3 DNA sequence: TGCAGTGCTACTTTGGACGGGTTAGCCAAAAACATTCAGTACTTC.

The CDR3 here is CASSGLGGQPQHF. CDR3 DNA sequence: TGTGCCAGCAGCGGTCTAGGGGGGCAGCCCCAGCATTTT. The rearrangement links TRBV9 to TRBJ1-5, with TRBD1 as a possible D gene (6 bases). The CDR3 runs 13 residues. The V gene's germline CDR1 is SGDLS and CDR2 YYNGEE. V was trimmed by 3 bases and J by 7 bases, leaving 11 bases between them.

This chain joins TRBV12-3 or TRBV12-4 and TRBJ1-1, with a weak D call TRBD1 (6 bases). The CDR3 loop spans 13 amino acids. V was trimmed by 5 bases and J by 5 bases, leaving 12 bases between them. As DNA, the CDR3 is TGTGCCAGCAGTCAAGAGGGGGTAACTGAAGCTTTCTTT. Its protein is CASSQEGVTEAFF.

V usage is TRBV20-1 and J usage is TRBJ2-1, with TRBD2 matching 12 bases. CDR1 DFQATT and CDR2 SNEGSKA come from the germline V gene (reference sequence). V was pared by 6 bases and J by 2 bases, with 5 bases of the junction left unmatched. The CDR3 contains 15 residues. In DNA form, the CDR3 reads TGCAGTGCCCGGACTAGCGGGACCACCTACAATGAGCAGTTCTTC. Translated: CSARTSGTTYNEQFF.

The chain combines TRBV6-5 with TRBJ2-1; 7 bases are a match to TRBD2. The CDR3 extends over 15 amino acids. V was pared by 5 bases and J by 3 bases, with 7 bases of the junction left unmatched. CDR1 is MNHEY, CDR2 SVGAGI, per germline. The CDR3 spells CASSQRGGSYNEQFF. The CDR3 DNA follows: TGTGCCAGCAGTCAAAGGGGCGGGAGCTACAATGAGCAGTTCTTC.

The chain employs TRBV30 and TRBJ1-1, with no clear D. CDR1 is GTSNPN and CDR2 is SVGIG in the germline V gene (reference sequence). V lost 1 base and J 5 bases, leaving 8 bases between the germline ends. This CDR3 is 12 amino acids long. Written as DNA, the CDR3 is TGTGCCTGGAGTGAGTATCGGACTGAAGCTTTCTTT. Translating gives CAWSEYRTEAFF.

The genes are TRBV12-3 or TRBV12-4 and TRBJ2-3, with 13 bases that match TRBD2. The CDR3 is 18 residues long. V lost 3 bases, J lost 2 bases, and 8 bases stayed unmatched. The CDR3 region has the DNA TGTGCCAGCAGTTTTTTACCGGGACTAGCGGGAAACACAGATACGCAGTATTTT. It specifies CASSFLPGLAGNTDTQYF.

The rearrangement joins TRBV7-6 to TRBJ2-5; TRBD2 matches 13 bases. V was pared by 5 bases and J by 4 bases, with 4 bases of the junction left unmatched. Germline CDR1 reads SGHVS; CDR2 reads FNYEAQ. The CDR3 loop spans 15 amino acids. CDR3 region: CASSGRLAGGETQYF. CDR3 in DNA: TGTGCCAGCAGCGGCAGACTAGCGGGGGGAGAGACCCAGTACTTC.

The chain uses TRBV15 and TRBJ1-5, with 8 bases aligning to TRBD1. CDR1 and CDR2 (germline): LNHNV, YYDKDF (reference sequence). This CDR3 has 14 residues. Unmatched junction bases numbered 5, after V lost 3 bases and J lost 7 bases. The CDR3 loop is CATSSYQGAQPQHF. CDR3 DNA: TGTGCCACCAGCAGCTATCAGGGGGCGCAGCCCCAGCATTTT.

CDR3 in amino acids: CASSPSGTAPLNEQFF. As DNA, the CDR3 is TGCGCCAGCAGCCCCAGCGGGACCGCCCCCCTTAATGAGCAGTTCTTC. The gene calls are TRBV4-3 and TRBJ2-1; 7 positions match TRBD2. The germline gives CDR1 LGHNA, CDR2 YSLEER. Trimming took 4 bases from V and 7 from J; bases not matched to a gene: 13. The CDR3 is 16 residues long.

In this sample, this clonotype turned up a few times. CDR3 protein: CASSLEAGALPSYEQYF. CDR3 sequence (DNA): TGTGCCAGCAGCTTAGAAGCAGGGGCGCTCCCTTCCTACGAGCAGTACTTC. The rearrangement links TRBV13 to TRBJ2-7; weak D call: TRBD1 (6 bases). Germline CDR1 reads PRHDT; CDR2 reads FYEKMQ (reference sequence). This CDR3 has 17 amino acids. Trimming took 1 base from V and 1 from J, leaving 17 bases between them.